The present T cell receptor (beta chain) was sequenced within a study of cytotoxic CD8 clonotypes in ibrutinib-treated CLL. V gave up 5 bases and J gave up 4 bases, with 15 bases separating them. This CDR3 is 14 amino acids long. The V gene's germline CDR1 is LNHNV and CDR2 YYDKDF (reference sequence). The study's findings and limits: Clonality climbed at ibrutinib response, then dropped toward baseline at progression.

Generated by immunoSEQ multiplex PCR, the TCRdb table keeps only in-frame clones and is missing some. Among some 300,000 clones listed, around four fifths were seen once. For TCR beta libraries, roughly 1.9 micrograms of genomic DNA were obtained from cryopreserved PBMCs. This clone was recorded once. Its antigen is still unknown. The V call is TRBV15, the J call TRBJ2-7; D possibly uses TRBD1 or TRBD2 (5 bases each). The source material was PBMCs, sampled before ibrutinib treatment. The receptor's source is a human donor with chronic lymphocytic leukemia. The DNA of the CDR3 is TGTGCCACCAGCGAGACCCCGGGGCCGTACGAGCAGTACTTC. Its translation is CATSETPGPYEQYF. Drawing the rest from reference TRBV15 and TRBJ2-7, the complete variable domain is DAMVIQNPRYQVTQFGKPVTLSCSQTLNHNVMYWYQQKSSQAPKLLFHYYDKDFNNEADTPDNFQSRRPNTSFCFLDIRSPGLGDTAMYLCATSETPGPYEQYFGPGTRLTVT.